These 32 T cell receptor beta chains came from one sample sequenced in a study of CD8+CD57+ T cells in acquired aplastic anemia. TCR beta VDJ and CDR3 profiling used genomic DNA as template. One entry per CDR3 protein results from TCRdb running MiXCR on the reads. The repertoire consists of 200,000 or so distinct CDR3 sequences, with 64% occurring once and the leading ten covering roughly 46%. Sequenced: sorted CD4+, CD8+, or CD8+CD57+ T cells (not recorded which) from PBMCs. These receptors were collected from a human donor with severe aplastic anemia or a healthy control (not recorded which).

The genes are TRBV7-9 and TRBJ2-1; 10 bases are shared with TRBD2. With V trimmed by 1 base and J by 7 bases, 7 bases remained unmatched. Germline CDR1 is SEHNR and CDR2 is FQNEAQ (reference sequence). This CDR3 region has 16 residues. The CDR3 protein is CASSLGVSGRQNEQFF. CDR3 coding DNA: TGTGCCAGCAGCTTAGGGGTTAGCGGGAGGCAAAATGAGCAGTTCTTC.

This clonotype was counted at least ten times. The rearrangement uses TRBV27 and TRBJ1-6; weak D call: TRBD1 (5 bases). This CDR3 has 13 residues. Per germline, CDR1 MNHEY and CDR2 SMNVEV (reference sequence). Between the trimmed V and J ends, which lost 2 bases and 8 bases, there was a span of 7 bases. The CDR3 coding sequence is TGTGCCAGCAGTTTACAGGGTGATTCACCCCTCCACTTT. This translates into CASSLQGDSPLHF.

This chain links TRBV7-9 with TRBJ2-1; unclear D gene. The CDR3 sequence is 16 residues long. From germline, CDR1 is SEHNR and CDR2 FQNEAQ (reference sequence). Trimming pared 5 bases from V and 10 bases from J, leaving 24 bases between. CDR3 in DNA: TGTGCCAGCAGCCAAGATAAAAGGGAAGGGTCCTACGAGCAGTTCTTC. Amino acids: CASSQDKREGSYEQFF.

This chain uses TRBV20-1 with TRBJ2-5, with D possibly TRBD2 on 7 matching bases. The ends were cut back, 2 bases at V and 4 bases at J, with 14 bases in the middle. CDR3 length equals 14 residues. Germline assignment: CDR1 DFQATT and CDR2 SNEGSKA (reference sequence). CDR3 in DNA: TGCAGTGCTAGATCGAGGGGAGGGGGAGAGACCCAGTACTTC. Amino acid sequence: CSARSRGGGETQYF.

The chain couples TRBV5-1 to TRBJ2-7; D may be TRBD2 (6 bases). CDR3 size: 13 residues. Trimming stripped 7 bases from V and 4 bases from J, with 15 bases between. Germline CDR1 and CDR2: SGHRS and YFSETQ. For the CDR3, the DNA is TGCGCCAGCGCCTTTGGGACTGCTTACGAGCAGTACTTC. Its protein product is CASAFGTAYEQYF.

For this clonotype: A read error may explain this, as a much larger clone is one base away. The rearrangement links TRBV4-3 to TRBJ1-2; possible D gene TRBD1, 5 bases. The CDR3 spans 16 residues. Germline V gene data show CDR1 as LGHNA and CDR2 as YSLEER. With 0 bases removed from V and 0 bases from J, the gap between germline ends came to 11 bases. The CDR3 here is CASSQEGQGPNYGYTF. The CDR3, as DNA: TGCGCCAGCAGCCAAGAGGGGCAGGGCCCTAACTATGGCTACACCTTC.

The chain links TRBV20-1 to TRBJ1-5; D not resolved. Germline V gene data show CDR1 as DFQATT and CDR2 as SNEGSKA (reference sequence). The CDR3 extends over 13 amino acids. V lost 4 bases and J 0 bases, leaving 7 bases between the germline ends. CDR3 in DNA: TGCAGTGCTAAGAGGGTTAGCAATCAGCCCCAGCATTTT. Translating it yields CSAKRVSNQPQHF.

V gene TRBV7-9 combines with J gene TRBJ2-5; D gene unclear. The V end lost 4 bases, the J end lost 5 bases, and 8 bases lay between the germline ends. The CDR3 runs 12 residues. Looked up from germline, CDR1 is SEHNR and CDR2 is FQNEAQ (reference sequence). The CDR3 reads CASSSAMETQYF. As DNA, the CDR3 is TGTGCCAGCAGCTCCGCCATGGAGACCCAGTACTTC.

This clonotype was seen ten or more times. V usage is TRBV12-3 or TRBV12-4 and J usage is TRBJ2-7, with 9 bases lining up with TRBD1. Trimming cost V 3 bases and J 6 bases; bases outside gene matches: 9. The CDR3 is 15 residues long. CDR3 sequence (DNA): TGTGCCAGCAGTTTGTGGGACAGGGTTGGAGGCGAGCAGTACTTC. Its protein is CASSLWDRVGGEQYF.

Remarks on this clonotype: Being one base from a much bigger clone, this may be a read error. CDR3 sequence (DNA): TGTGCCAGCAGTAACGTCGAAGCGGGGGACACAGATACGCAGTGTTTT. Translation: CASSNVEAGDTDTQCF. The V gene is TRBV12-3 or TRBV12-4, the J gene TRBJ2-3; 8 nucleotides align to TRBD2. The CDR3 is 16 residues long.

CDR3 coding DNA: TGTGCCACCAGTGATCCGGGACAGGGACACACAGATACGCAGTATTTT. As protein: CATSDPGQGHTDTQYF. The chain links TRBV24-1 to TRBJ2-3, with TRBD1 identical over 9 bases. V gave up 3 bases and J gave up 2 bases; unmatched junction bases: 5. The CDR3 has 16 residues. Germline V gives CDR1 KGHDR, CDR2 SFDVKD.

This clonotype was recorded many times. This chain uses TRBV14 with TRBJ2-1; no reliable D call. The CDR3 length is 13 residues. Deletions cut 0 bases from V and 7 bases from J, with 7 bases between. Germline V gene data show CDR1 as SGHDN and CDR2 as FVKESK. CDR3 loop: CASSQDRQNEQFF. The CDR3 DNA sequence: TGTGCCAGCAGCCAAGATCGACAAAATGAGCAGTTCTTC. The full variable domain, rest sourced from reference TRBV14 and TRBJ2-1, is EAGVTQFPSHSVIEKGQTVTLRCDPISGHDNLYWYRRVMGKEIKFLLHFVKESKQDESGMPNNRFLAERTGGTYSTLKVQPAELEDSGVYFCASSQDRQNEQFFGPGTRLTVL.

DNA of the CDR3: TGTGCCAGCAGCTTAGGTGGGACAGAAGGAGAGACCCAGTACTTC. It specifies CASSLGGTEGETQYF. V and J are TRBV7-2 and TRBJ2-5, with 7 bases matching TRBD1. This CDR3 contains 15 residues. Trimming took 1 base from V and 4 from J; bases not matched to a gene: 6. Germline CDR1 and CDR2: SGHTA and FQGNSA.

V and J are TRBV20-1 and TRBJ1-6; D is unresolved. V was pared by 0 bases and J by 14 bases, with 14 bases between. The CDR3 is made up of 13 amino acids. The V gene's germline CDR1 is DFQATT and CDR2 SNEGSKA (reference sequence). DNA of the CDR3: TGCAGTGCTAGAGATACCGGGAGGGAGGCCCTCCACTTT. Encoded protein: CSARDTGREALHF.

The chain uses TRBV7-6 and TRBJ2-7; perhaps TRBD2 as D (6 bases). Looked up from germline, CDR1 is SGHVS and CDR2 is FNYEAQ. This CDR3 is 12 amino acids long. Trimming took off 1 base at V and 7 bases at J, with 8 bases between the two ends. CDR3: CASSLGGEEQYF. The CDR3 region has the DNA TGTGCCAGCAGCTTAGGGGGGGAAGAGCAGTACTTC.

In regard to this clonotype: An end of the junction differs from the germline gene, which may be a read error. The gene calls are TRBV30 and TRBJ1-1; D ambiguous. The CDR3 is made up of 11 amino acids. Germline V gives CDR1 GTSNPN, CDR2 SVGIG (reference sequence). CDR3 in amino acids: CAWSMNTEALF. Here the CDR3 DNA reads TGTGCCTGGAGTATGAACACTGAAGCTTTATTT.

J is TRBJ2-7 and V is TRBV5-1, with 7 bases that match TRBD1. Germline assignment: CDR1 SGHRS and CDR2 YFSETQ. Losses at the gene ends were 2 bases for V and 6 bases for J; bases not matched to a gene: 5. The CDR3 is made up of 13 amino acids. The CDR3 nucleotides are TGCGCCAGCAGCTTAGGACAGGCGATCGAGCAGTACTTC. Its translation: CASSLGQAIEQYF.

A few counts support this clonotype. This chain connects TRBV10-2 to TRBJ2-1, with D unclear. This CDR3 contains 11 residues. CDR1 and CDR2 from the germline V gene are WSHSY and SAAADI. The V gene lost 4 bases and the J gene lost 7 bases, with 5 bases spanning the gap. CDR3 in DNA: TGCGCCAGCAGTGGGGCTAATGAGCAGTTCTTC. Its protein is CASSGANEQFF.

The chain links TRBV7-2 to TRBJ2-2; the D gene is possibly TRBD1 (5 bases). Germline loops: CDR1 SGHTA, CDR2 FQGNSA. The CDR3 spans 14 residues. Trimming removed 1 base from V and 7 bases from J, with 10 bases in between. For the CDR3, the DNA is TGTGCCAGCAGCTTAGGATGGGGCGACGGGGAGCTGTTTTTT. Translation gives CASSLGWGDGELFF.

This chain links TRBV9 with TRBJ2-5; D might be TRBD2 (5 bases). The length of the CDR3 is 13 residues. V dropped 0 bases and J dropped 7 bases, with 10 bases sitting between them. Germline V gene data show CDR1 as SGDLS and CDR2 as YYNGEE. This CDR3 reads CASSVVEGRTQYF. The CDR3 bases are TGTGCCAGCAGCGTAGTCGAGGGAAGGACCCAGTACTTC.

The J gene is TRBJ2-7, the V gene TRBV29-1; no clear D. CDR3 length: 13 amino acids. V was shortened by 8 bases and J by 2 bases, with 16 bases between the two germline ends. Germline V gene lookup returns CDR1 SQVTM and CDR2 ANQGSEA. DNA of the CDR3: TGCAGCAGTTATGGGTTTGAGGCCTACGAGCAGTACTTC. It codes for CSSYGFEAYEQYF.

In DNA form, the CDR3 reads TGTGCCAGCGGATCGGGACAAGGTCCCTACGAGCAGTACTTC. Residues: CASGSGQGPYEQYF. The V and J genes are TRBV2 and TRBJ2-7, with D tentatively TRBD1 (6 bases). V was pared by 8 bases and J by 2 bases, with 16 bases between. The CDR3 covers 14 residues. CDR1 is SNHLY, CDR2 FYNNEI, per germline.

There are a few counts of this clonotype. The chain recombines TRBV11-3 with TRBJ2-7; D possibly corresponds to TRBD1 (5 bases). There are 12 residues in the CDR3. CDR1 is SGHNT, CDR2 YENEEA, per germline. V lost 5 bases, J lost 6 bases, and 11 bases lay in between. CDR3 bases: TGTGCCAGCAGCCTTAAGGGGCGCGAGCAGTACTTC. It encodes CASSLKGREQYF.

With regard to this clonotype: The junction shows a germline mismatch at one end, possibly a read error. The rearrangement uses TRBV15 and TRBJ1-2, with no clear D. The CDR3 extends over 16 amino acids. Germline loops: CDR1 LNHNV, CDR2 YYDKDF (reference sequence). CDR3 residues: CATSGEIGVTNYGYTF. As DNA, the CDR3 is TGTGCCACCAGCGGAGAAATCGGGGTGACTAACTATGGCTACACCTTC.

V usage is TRBV7-9 and J usage is TRBJ2-5; no clear D. The CDR3 spans 14 residues. Trimming removed 5 bases from V and 2 bases from J, with 12 bases in between. The germline V gene has CDR1 SEHNR and CDR2 FQNEAQ (reference sequence). CDR3 DNA: TGTGCCAGCAGCCTAGAGTTGGGACAAGAGACCCAGTACTTC. Amino acid sequence: CASSLELGQETQYF.

The V gene is TRBV10-2, the J gene TRBJ2-7, with TRBD2 matching 10 bases. The trim removed 1 base at V and 4 bases at J, leaving 1 base unmatched. The V gene's germline CDR1 is WSHSY and CDR2 SAAADI. This CDR3 contains 14 residues. Written as DNA, the CDR3 is TGCGCCAGCAGTGAGTGGACTAGCGGATACGAGCAGTACTTC. Its protein is CASSEWTSGYEQYF.

This clonotype was detected many times. This chain uses TRBV7-9 with TRBJ2-3; 9 positions match TRBD2. CDR1 and CDR2 from the germline V gene are SEHNR and FQNEAQ (reference sequence). The V and J ends lost 5 bases and 0 bases, in that order; junction bases with no gene match: 6. This CDR3 is built from 16 residues. CDR3 in DNA: TGTGCCAGCAGCAGCGGGACTAGCCTGAGCACAGATACGCAGTATTTT. Amino acids: CASSSGTSLSTDTQYF.

The chain has TRBV20-1 and TRBJ1-1; D remains ambiguous. Trimming stripped 5 bases from V and 3 bases from J, with 10 bases between. The CDR3 loop spans 12 amino acids. Looked up from germline, CDR1 is DFQATT and CDR2 is SNEGSKA (reference sequence). Here the CDR3 DNA reads TGCAGTGCTGGGCGACCGGACACTGAAGCTTTCTTT. Protein sequence: CSAGRPDTEAFF.

This clonotype was seen repeatedly, ten times or more. The rearrangement uses TRBV5-8 and TRBJ1-6; 9 positions agree with TRBD1. This CDR3 has 14 residues. With V trimmed by 2 bases and J by 9 bases, 3 bases remained unmatched. Germline assignment: CDR1 SGHTS and CDR2 YDEGEE. The CDR3 DNA reads TGTGCCAGCAGCTTTGGACAGGGGCCTTCACCCCTCCACTTT. It codes for CASSFGQGPSPLHF. Variable domain in full (rest from reference TRBV5-8 and TRBJ1-6): EAGVTQSPTHLIKTRGQQATLRCSPISGHTSVYWYQQALGLGLQFLLWYDEGEERNRGNFPPRFSGRQFPNYSSELNVNALELEDSALYLCASSFGQGPSPLHFGNGTRLTVT.

The chain couples TRBV2 to TRBJ2-7; tentatively, D is TRBD1 or TRBD2 (5 bases each). The length of the CDR3 is 15 residues. Trimming left V 4 bases short and J 6 bases short, with 19 bases between. The V gene's germline CDR1 is SNHLY and CDR2 FYNNEI. Here the CDR3 reads CASSAPLRPGGEQYV. CDR3 DNA sequence: TGTGCCAGCAGTGCCCCCTTACGGCCTGGGGGCGAGCAGTACGTC.

As regards this clonotype: A read error may produce the germline difference seen at one junction end. The gene calls are TRBV19 and TRBJ1-1, with 7 bases fitting TRBD1. CDR1 is LNHDA and CDR2 is SQIVND in the germline V gene (reference sequence). The CDR3 length is 14 residues. CDR3: CASSTGTEFTEDFF. CDR3 DNA sequence: TGTGCCAGTAGTACCGGGACAGAGTTCACTGAAGATTTCTTT.

The chain links TRBV7-3 to TRBJ2-2; D assignment may be TRBD1 or TRBD2 (6 bases each). CDR3 length: 14 amino acids. Trimming stripped 2 bases from V and 13 bases from J, with 17 bases between. CDR1 and CDR2 from the germline V gene are SGHTA and FQGTGA. CDR3 in amino acids: CASSLEAGAGRLFF. CDR3 in DNA: TGTGCCAGCAGCTTAGAGGCAGGGGCGGGGAGGCTGTTTTTT.